These 20 T cell receptor beta chains originate from one sample sequenced in a study of vaccination and CD4 T cells after COVID-19. Indicated treatment: roughly 11-day PBMC culture with coronavirus spike peptide pools or control peptides (ViraFEST assay). For these receptors, no antigen is known. An Oncomine TCR Beta short-read assay was used to sequence the DNA from cultured CD4+ T cells. TCRdb re-derived calls from the PCR reads in MiXCR, one entry per CDR3 protein. The data hold some 16,000 distinct CDR3 sequences, with 43% observed a single time. The sample was CD4+ T cells from blood, cultured in vitro, taken after SARS-CoV-2 vaccination. The source of these receptors is a human donor who had recovered from COVID-19.

CDR3 loop: CASSIGSPLTGELFF. CDR3 coding DNA: TGTGCCAGTAGTATCGGTTCCCCCCTCACCGGGGAGCTGTTTTTT. The chain employs TRBV19 and TRBJ2-2; no clear D gene. This CDR3 region has 15 residues. Trimming pared 3 bases from V and 4 bases from J, leaving 12 bases between. Per germline, CDR1 LNHDA and CDR2 SQIVND (reference sequence).

The genes are TRBV5-1 and TRBJ2-2; 8 nucleotides line up with TRBD2. This CDR3 region has 17 residues. CDR1 and CDR2 from the germline V gene are SGHRS and YFSETQ. The junction had 9 bases not matched to a gene; V was cut back by 1 base and J by 4 bases. The CDR3 region has the DNA TGCGCCAGCAGCTTGTATGTTTCGGGAGGGGTCACCGGGGAGCTGTTTTTT. It specifies CASSLYVSGGVTGELFF.

This clonotype was found a few times. V gene TRBV27 combines with J gene TRBJ2-5; 10 bases agree with TRBD2. Germline V gene sequence: CDR1 MNHEY, CDR2 SMNVEV (reference sequence). The trim removed 8 bases at V and 5 bases at J, leaving 8 bases unmatched. This CDR3 region has 14 residues. Here the CDR3 reads CASRSHSGRETQYF. In nucleotides, the CDR3 is TGTGCCAGCCGGTCACATAGCGGGAGGGAGACCCAGTACTTC.

The chain combines TRBV20-1 with TRBJ2-1; 13 nucleotides line up with TRBD2. CDR3 length equals 17 residues. Germline trimming cut 7 bases from V and 0 bases from J; bases unmatched to any gene: 9. Germline values: CDR1 DFQATT, CDR2 SNEGSKA (reference sequence). The CDR3 region has the DNA TGCAGTGTTGAGACTAGCGGGAGGCCTGGCTCCTACAATGAGCAGTTCTTC. Translating gives CSVETSGRPGSYNEQFF.

J is TRBJ2-1 and V is TRBV6-4; 7 nucleotides line up with TRBD1. The germline CDR1 and CDR2 sequences are MRHNA and SNTAGT. Trimming removed 0 bases from V and 7 bases from J; junction bases left unmatched: 9. The CDR3 has 16 amino acids. The CDR3, as DNA: TGTGCCAGCAGTGACTCGGGCAGGGGGATCAGTAATGAGCAGTTCTTC. This translates into CASSDSGRGISNEQFF.

This rearrangement joins TRBV6-1 to TRBJ2-4; D is ambiguous. The CDR3 sequence is 13 residues long. V was clipped by 5 bases and J by 6 bases, with 11 bases between them. CDR1 MNHNS and CDR2 SASEGT come from the germline V gene. In nucleotides, the CDR3 is TGTGCCAGCAGTAACGGTCCTGGAAACATTCAGTACTTC. Its protein product is CASSNGPGNIQYF.

This clonotype is judged medium-sized. This chain links TRBV28 with TRBJ2-4; 15 bases are shared with TRBD2. The germline gives CDR1 MDHEN, CDR2 SYDVKM. V shed 6 bases and J 0 bases; nucleotides not matched to a gene: 9. This CDR3 region has 19 residues. The CDR3 region has the DNA TGTGCCAGCAGCCGGACTAGCGGGAGGGCCGAGAAAGCCAAAAACATTCAGTACTTC. Amino acid sequence: CASSRTSGRAEKAKNIQYF.

This sequence joins TRBV4-2 and TRBJ2-1; 10 bases align to TRBD2. J was trimmed by 3 bases and V by 6 bases; bases with no gene match: 5. The CDR3 runs 15 residues. Germline V lookup: CDR1 LGHNA, CDR2 YNFKEQ. CDR3 bases: TGTGCCAGCAGTCCCGGGACTAGCGACTACAATGAGCAGTTCTTC. Amino acids: CASSPGTSDYNEQFF.

This sequence joins TRBV27 and TRBJ1-2, with a possible D match to TRBD1 (5 bases). The CDR3 extends over 14 amino acids. Trimming stripped 4 bases from V and 1 base from J, with 10 bases between. The germline gives CDR1 MNHEY, CDR2 SMNVEV (reference sequence). The CDR3 region has the DNA TGTGCCAGCAGTTCCTCTCAGGGTAACTATGGCTACACCTTC. This sequence encodes CASSSSQGNYGYTF.

This clonotype was seen more than once but under ten times. V usage is TRBV15 and J usage is TRBJ2-7; 10 bases are shared with TRBD2. Germline V gene sequence: CDR1 LNHNV, CDR2 YYDKDF (reference sequence). Losses at the gene ends were 3 bases for V and 3 bases for J; bases not matched to a gene: 8. There are 16 residues in the CDR3. Here the CDR3 reads CATSREREGLYYEQYF. CDR3 coding DNA: TGTGCCACCAGCAGGGAGCGGGAGGGCCTGTACTACGAGCAGTACTTC. Full variable domain (outside the CDR3, taken from reference TRBV15 and TRBJ2-7): DAMVIQNPRYQVTQFGKPVTLSCSQTLNHNVMYWYQQKSSQAPKLLFHYYDKDFNNEADTPDNFQSRRPNTSFCFLDIRSPGLGDTAMYLCATSREREGLYYEQYFGPGTRLTVT.

This clonotype was seen more than once but under ten times. V usage is TRBV6-1 and J usage is TRBJ1-1; TRBD1 matches 7 bases. The CDR3 sequence is 13 residues long. The germline V gene encodes CDR1 MNHNS and CDR2 SASEGT. Germline trimming cut 0 bases from V and 10 bases from J; bases unmatched to any gene: 5. The CDR3 bases are TGTGCCAGCAGTGAAGCGGTAGGGGGCGCAGCTTTCTTT. This translates into CASSEAVGGAAFF.

The V gene is TRBV20-1, the J gene TRBJ1-4; 9 bases are a match to TRBD1. CDR1 and CDR2 from the germline V gene are DFQATT and SNEGSKA (reference sequence). The CDR3 loop spans 14 amino acids. The junction had 6 bases not matched to a gene; V was cut back by 2 bases and J by 8 bases. Here the CDR3 DNA reads TGCAGTGCTAGACCCGGGACAGGGAGGGAAAAACTGTTTTTT. It specifies CSARPGTGREKLFF.

This rearrangement joins TRBV19 to TRBJ2-5, with 9 bases matching TRBD1. J gave up 4 bases and V 8 bases, and 5 bases lay outside the gene matches. Germline assignment: CDR1 LNHDA and CDR2 SQIVND (reference sequence). This CDR3 spans 13 amino acids. The CDR3 reads CASGGQGVETQYF. The CDR3 DNA is TGTGCCAGTGGGGGACAGGGTGTAGAGACCCAGTACTTC.

This clonotype occurred a few times. The chain joins TRBV7-3 to TRBJ2-7, with D uncertain. The last part of the DNA fits TRBJ2-5 better; the J call may be wrong. Germline CDR1 SGHTA, CDR2 FQGTGA. The CDR3 extends over 15 amino acids. The DNA of the CDR3 is TGTGCCAGCAGCTTAAGTGGCTACCACTCGGAGACCCAGTACTTC. Protein product: CASSLSGYHSETQYF.

The CDR3 region is CSAQLGSRGNTIYF. The CDR3 DNA reads TGCAGTGCTCAATTGGGCAGTAGGGGAAACACCATATATTTT. The rearrangement uses TRBV20-1 and TRBJ1-3, with D unclear. The CDR3 totals 14 residues. Germline lookup yields CDR1 DFQATT and CDR2 SNEGSKA (reference sequence). V shed 5 bases and J shed 4 bases, with 15 bases lying between them.

The chain joins TRBV20-1 to TRBJ1-4, with D possibly being TRBD1 (5 bases). Trimming took off 3 bases at V and 8 bases at J, with 19 bases between the two ends. From germline, CDR1 is DFQATT and CDR2 SNEGSKA (reference sequence). The CDR3 runs 15 residues. The CDR3, as DNA: TGCAGTGCTAGGAGTGGAGGAGGGGAAGTCGAAAAACTGTTTTTT. Translated: CSARSGGGEVEKLFF.

The chain links TRBV27 to TRBJ2-3; no clear D gene. CDR1 is MNHEY and CDR2 is SMNVEV in the germline V gene (reference sequence). V was pared by 2 bases and J by 5 bases, with 11 bases between. The CDR3 runs 14 residues. This chain's CDR3 is CASSLRTPVDTQYF. DNA of the CDR3: TGTGCCAGCAGTTTACGCACCCCGGTAGATACGCAGTATTTT.

By share, this clonotype ranks as medium-sized. This chain links TRBV28 with TRBJ2-2, with 8 bases matching TRBD2. From germline, CDR1 is MDHEN and CDR2 SYDVKM. This CDR3 region has 16 residues. Trimming cost V 5 bases and J 2 bases; bases outside gene matches: 7. The CDR3 coding sequence is TGTGCCAGCAGTCATTCCGGGAGGGGTAACACCGGGGAGCTGTTTTTT. It specifies CASSHSGRGNTGELFF. Full variable domain (outside the CDR3, taken from reference TRBV28 and TRBJ2-2): DVKVTQSSRYLVKRTGEKVFLECVQDMDHENMFWYRQDPGLGLRLIYFSYDVKMKEKGDIPEGYSVSREKKERFSLILESASTNQTSMYLCASSHSGRGNTGELFFGEGSRLTVL.

This clonotype has only a few counts. Here the CDR3 reads CSARVPLAGGYQETQYF. In DNA form, the CDR3 reads TGCAGTGCTAGAGTTCCACTAGCGGGAGGTTACCAAGAGACCCAGTACTTC. This chain links TRBV20-1 with TRBJ2-5, with 12 bases lining up with TRBD2. J lost 0 bases, V lost 1 base, and 6 bases had no gene match. Germline V lookup: CDR1 DFQATT, CDR2 SNEGSKA (reference sequence). The CDR3 is 17 residues long.

The chain uses TRBV2 and TRBJ2-7; D gene uncertain. CDR3 length: 14 residues. Deletions cut 6 bases from V and 0 bases from J, with 12 bases between. The germline V gene has CDR1 SNHLY and CDR2 FYNNEI. The CDR3 nucleotides are TGTGCCAGCAGCTCCGGTTGGGTCTCCTACGAGCAGTACTTC. It encodes CASSSGWVSYEQYF.